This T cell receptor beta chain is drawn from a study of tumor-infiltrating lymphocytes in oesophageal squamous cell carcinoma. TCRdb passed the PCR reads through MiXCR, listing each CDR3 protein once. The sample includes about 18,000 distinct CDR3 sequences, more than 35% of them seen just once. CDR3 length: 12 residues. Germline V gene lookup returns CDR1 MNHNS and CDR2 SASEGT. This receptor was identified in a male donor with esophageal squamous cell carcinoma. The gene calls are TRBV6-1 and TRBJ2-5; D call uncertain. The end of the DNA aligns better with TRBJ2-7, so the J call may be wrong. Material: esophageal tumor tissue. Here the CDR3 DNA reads TGTGCCAGCAGTGATTCAGGCTACGAGCAGTACTTC. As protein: CASSDSGYEQYF.